Each of the 14 T cell receptor beta chains below was sequenced from the same sample in a study of T-cell reconstitution after alpha-beta-depleted transplantation in children. The TCRbeta library was prepared with unique molecular identifiers. One entry per CDR3 protein, called by TCRdb with MiXCR from the PCR reads. This sample has some 500,000 distinct CDR3 sequences, with around 18% found just once. Sequenced material: PBMCs from the stem cell graft donor, taken from the stem cell graft. The receptors were gathered from a human donor who donated a stem cell graft to a child with acute lymphoblastic leukemia.

This clonotype was recorded at least ten times. This sequence joins TRBV5-1 and TRBJ2-1; 7 nucleotides align to TRBD1. V lost 1 base and J lost 2; bases outside the gene matches: 3. The CDR3 totals 15 residues. Germline V gives CDR1 SGHRS, CDR2 YFSETQ. DNA of the CDR3: TGCGCCAGCAGCTTGTTTGGACAGGCCTACAATGAGCAGTTCTTC. This sequence encodes CASSLFGQAYNEQFF.

This CDR3 reads CASSQYRDRNTEAFF. The DNA of the CDR3 is TGTGCCAGCAGCCAATACCGGGACAGGAACACTGAAGCTTTCTTT. The chain employs TRBV11-2 and TRBJ1-1; 7 bases map to TRBD1. This CDR3 has 15 residues. The germline V gene has CDR1 SGHAT and CDR2 FQNNGV. After removal of 5 bases from V and 1 base from J, the junction contained 7 bases not matched to a gene.

A few counts support this clonotype. V usage is TRBV15 and J usage is TRBJ2-7, with 11 bases identical to TRBD1. Trimming cost V 0 bases and J 2 bases; bases outside gene matches: 0. The CDR3 covers 15 residues. The germline V gene encodes CDR1 LNHNV and CDR2 YYDKDF (reference sequence). In DNA, the CDR3 is TGTGCCACCAGCAGAGAGGGACAGGGGGCCTACGAGCAGTACTTC. Its protein product is CATSREGQGAYEQYF.

This clonotype was recorded a few times. The chain links TRBV5-1 to TRBJ2-2; TRBD2 aligns across 7 bases. The CDR3 spans 13 residues. CDR1 SGHRS and CDR2 YFSETQ come from the germline V gene. The J segment lost 7 bases and the V segment lost 7 bases, leaving 7 bases of the junction unmatched. The CDR3 loop is CASRPGEGGELFF. CDR3 sequence (DNA): TGCGCCAGCCGTCCCGGGGAGGGCGGGGAGCTGTTTTTT.

The V call is TRBV3-1, the J call TRBJ2-1, with 9 positions matching TRBD2. The CDR3 length is 15 residues. The germline gives CDR1 LGHDT, CDR2 YNNKEL (reference sequence). V shed 4 bases and J 6 bases; nucleotides not matched to a gene: 7. CDR3 bases: TGTGCCAGCAGCCTCGGGACTAGCTGGGGCAATGAGCAGTTCTTC. As protein: CASSLGTSWGNEQFF.

The chain has TRBV30 and TRBJ1-2; D unresolved. V was clipped by 0 bases and J by 2 bases, with 10 bases between them. Germline V gene data show CDR1 as GTSNPN and CDR2 as SVGIG (reference sequence). CDR3 length equals 14 residues. CDR3 loop: CAWSVWGFNYGYTF. In nucleotides, the CDR3 is TGTGCCTGGAGTGTTTGGGGATTCAACTATGGCTACACCTTC.

V gene TRBV20-1 combines with J gene TRBJ1-5; TRBD1 matches 8 bases. Trimming cost V 7 bases and J 5 bases; bases outside gene matches: 7. Germline CDR1 and CDR2: DFQATT and SNEGSKA (reference sequence). There are 13 residues in the CDR3. CDR3 DNA: TGCAGTGTGACAGGGGCATGGGATCAGCCCCAGCATTTT. This sequence encodes CSVTGAWDQPQHF.

J is TRBJ2-3 and V is TRBV12-3 or TRBV12-4; the D gene is possibly TRBD1 (6 bases). V was shortened by 5 bases and J by 8 bases, with 14 bases between the two germline ends. This CDR3 comprises 13 residues. The DNA for the CDR3 is TGTGCCAGCAGTCCAACAGGGTCCCCTACGCAGTATTTT. Amino acid sequence: CASSPTGSPTQYF.

This clonotype has a handful of counts. This chain joins TRBV5-1 and TRBJ1-1; 7 bases align to TRBD1. Germline lookup yields CDR1 SGHRS and CDR2 YFSETQ. V lost 0 bases, J lost 2 bases, and 1 base stayed unmatched. The CDR3 sequence is 14 residues long. The DNA for the CDR3 is TGCGCCAGCAGCTTGGGGGACAGCAACACTGAAGCTTTCTTT. This codes for CASSLGDSNTEAFF.

The chain joins TRBV11-2 to TRBJ2-1, with 12 positions matching TRBD2. The CDR3 totals 15 residues. CDR1 and CDR2 (germline): SGHAT, FQNNGV. The V segment lost 4 bases and the J segment 6 bases; nucleotides outside the gene matches: 4. CDR3 nucleotide sequence: TGTGCCAGCAGCTGGACTAGCGGGATCAGCAATGAGCAGTTCTTC. This encodes CASSWTSGISNEQFF.

In the case of this clonotype: At one end the junction does not follow the germline gene, possibly because of a read error. This chain links TRBV6-4 with TRBJ1-5; D ambiguous. The CDR3 runs 13 residues. Germline CDR1 is MRHNA and CDR2 is SNTAGT. The chain's CDR3 is CASSDSEGQPHHF. Here the CDR3 DNA reads TGTGCCAGCAGTGACTCGGAGGGTCAGCCCCACCATTTT.

The chain joins TRBV9 to TRBJ2-1; TRBD2 matches 10 bases. V lost 0 bases to trimming and J lost 6 bases; unmatched junction nucleotides: 3. Germline-derived CDR1 and CDR2 are SGDLS and YYNGEE. CDR3 size: 15 residues. The DNA for the CDR3 is TGTGCCAGCAGCGTAGTGAGCGGGAGGGTCAATGAGCAGTTCTTC. Translation: CASSVVSGRVNEQFF.

V gene TRBV20-1 combines with J gene TRBJ2-3; TRBD1 matches at 9 bases. J lost 3 bases, V lost 5 bases, and 3 bases had no gene match. Germline CDR1 DFQATT, CDR2 SNEGSKA (reference sequence). The CDR3 runs to 13 residues. CDR3 DNA: TGCAGTGCTTCCGACAGGGGGACAGATACGCAGTATTTT. Its translation: CSASDRGTDTQYF.

This clonotype has only a few counts. V and J are TRBV5-1 and TRBJ1-1; D gene unclear. The CDR3 is 13 amino acids. Per the germline V gene, CDR1 is SGHRS and CDR2 is YFSETQ. Trimming removed 1 base at V and 5 bases at J, with 9 bases between. In DNA, the CDR3 is TGCGCCAGCAGCTTGATAGAGGGTACTGAAGCTTTCTTT. Protein sequence: CASSLIEGTEAFF. Variable domain in full (rest from reference TRBV5-1 and TRBJ1-1): KAGVTQTPRYLIKTRGQQVTLSCSPISGHRSVSWYQQTPGQGLQFLFEYFSETQRNKGNFPGRFSGRQFSNSRSEMNVSTLELGDSALYLCASSLIEGTEAFFGQGTRLTVV.